This TCR beta chain came from a study of cytomegalovirus exposure and HLA in healthy donors. Whole-study findings and limits: The CMV antigen specificity of three CMV-associated chains was confirmed through in vitro analysis. Analyses of presence and absence presupposed an approximately uniform sequencing depth across donors.

To note about this clone: Its antigen is still unknown.

This CDR3 region has 14 residues. CDR1 and CDR2 from the germline V gene are SGHTA and FQGNSA. Trimming took 7 bases from V and 1 from J, leaving 14 bases between them. Primers for the PCR totalled 60 Vbeta and 13 Jbeta. Libraries were prepared by immunoSEQ multiplex PCR; TCRdb keeps only in-frame clonotypes and omits some of them. The sample lists about 98,000 clones, 80% to 90% occurring once. This receptor was obtained from a man aged 35 to 55 in good health and CMV-seronegative. The chain uses TRBV7-2 and TRBJ2-7; tentatively, D is TRBD1 (6 bases). Sample: PBMCs. CDR3 region: CASKPGHTSYEQYF. The CDR3 nucleotides are TGTGCCAGCAAACCGGGACACACATCCTACGAGCAGTACTTC.